This entry lists 3 T cell receptor beta chains sequenced from one sample in a study of blood T cell repertoires in COVID-19. Using immunoSEQ multiplex PCR, the repertoire was profiled, and TCRdb retains in-frame clones only, with some absent. The table shows more than 85,000 clones, with 81% occurring only once. Sequencing was carried out using peripheral blood. These TCRs come from an elderly man with acute or convalescent COVID-19.

The V and J genes are TRBV30 and TRBJ2-3; the match to TRBD2 covers 9 bases. V trimming: 3 bases; J trimming: 1 base; junction bases outside the gene matches: 2. Germline V gives CDR1 GTSNPN, CDR2 SVGIG (reference sequence). The CDR3 contains 14 residues. The CDR3 loop reads CAWRLAGGTDTQYF. CDR3 coding DNA: TGTGCCTGGAGATTAGCGGGAGGCACAGATACGCAGTATTTT.

V gene TRBV2 combines with J gene TRBJ1-6; D call uncertain. The CDR3 runs 15 residues. CDR1 and CDR2 from the germline V gene are SNHLY and FYNNEI. With 7 bases removed from V and 9 bases from J, the gap between germline ends came to 19 bases. The CDR3 reads CASTPTLSRGSPLHF. CDR3 DNA sequence: TGTGCCAGCACCCCGACGCTTTCCCGGGGTTCACCCCTCCACTTT. The variable domain in full, completed from reference TRBV2 and TRBJ1-6, reads EPEVTQTPSHQVTQMGQEVILRCVPISNHLYFYWYRQILGQKVEFLVSFYNNEISEKSEIFDDQFSVERPDGSNFTLKIRSTKLEDSAMYFCASTPTLSRGSPLHFGNGTRLTVT.

V gene TRBV19 combines with J gene TRBJ2-7, with 8 bases fitting TRBD1. The CDR3 spans 15 residues. V lost 5 bases and J lost 2; bases outside the gene matches: 8. The V gene's germline CDR1 is LNHDA and CDR2 SQIVND (reference sequence). The CDR3 loop is CASSSRTGSTYEQYF. CDR3 DNA sequence: TGTGCCAGTAGTTCCCGGACAGGGAGTACCTACGAGCAGTACTTC.